Listed below are T cell receptor beta chains from one sample, sequenced in a study of cytomegalovirus exposure and HLA in healthy donors. Data came from immunoSEQ multiplex PCR; TCRdb stores just in-frame clones and leaves some out. The table lists around 140,000 clones. Sequenced: PBMCs. Receptors were obtained from a male donor in good health and CMV-seronegative. Each CDR3 is given with its conserved first and last residue. Fields, in order: J gene, CDR3 length, D gene, V gene, CDR3 DNA, CDR3 protein. D genes are given only for firm matches.

J: TRBJ1-2; length: 13; D: NA; V: TRBV7-9; DNA: TGTGCCAGCAGCCAGGGTGGCAACTATGGCTACACCTTC; CDR3: CASSQGGNYGYTF
J: TRBJ2-1; length: 12; D: NA; V: TRBV28; DNA: TGTGCCAGCAGTTCACTAGCTGGCGAGCAGTTCTTC; CDR3: CASSSLAGEQFF
J: TRBJ2-1; length: 13; D: NA; V: TRBV6-5; DNA: TGTGCCAGCAGTTCTGGCCAGGGCAATGAGCAGTTCTTC; CDR3: CASSSGQGNEQFF
J: TRBJ2-7; length: 14; D: TRBD1; V: TRBV2; DNA: TGTGCCAGCAGCCGGGACAGGGTTTTTGGCGAGCAGTACTTC; CDR3: CASSRDRVFGEQYF
J: TRBJ1-3; length: 15; D: NA; V: TRBV6-5; DNA: TGTGCCAGCAGTTTTTTTGACAGCTCTGGAAACACCATATATTTT; CDR3: CASSFFDSSGNTIYF
J: TRBJ1-1; length: 13; D: NA; V: TRBV4-2; DNA: TGTGCCAGCAGCCTAGCGGGGCTGACTGAAGCTTTCTTT; CDR3: CASSLAGLTEAFF
J: TRBJ1-4; length: 15; D: TRBD1; V: TRBV27; DNA: TGTGCCAGCAGTTCCCCCGGGACAGGGTTGTGGAAACTGTTTTTT; CDR3: CASSSPGTGLWKLFF
J: TRBJ1-5; length: 15; D: TRBD1; V: TRBV30; DNA: TGTGCCTGGGGGCCCCCGGGACAGAGCAATCAGCCCCAGCATTTT; CDR3: CAWGPPGQSNQPQHF
J: TRBJ2-5; length: 14; D: NA; V: TRBV11-2; DNA: TGTGCCAGCAGCTTTACTTTCGGGCAAGAGACCCAGTACTTC; CDR3: CASSFTFGQETQYF
J: TRBJ2-5; length: 17; D: NA; V: TRBV5-1; DNA: TGCGCCAGCAGCACTCACCCCAAGCGGCCACTCCAAGAGACCCAGTACTTC; CDR3: CASSTHPKRPLQETQYF
J: TRBJ2-7; length: 13; D: NA; V: TRBV7-2; DNA: TGTGCCAGCAGCCCAGGGACATATCGCGAGCAGTACTTC; CDR3: CASSPGTYREQYF
J: TRBJ2-5; length: 18; D: TRBD2; V: TRBV7-9; DNA: TGTGCCAGCAGCCGGACTAGCGGGGGGGCCTCGGGGCAAGAGACCCAGTACTTC; CDR3: CASSRTSGGASGQETQYF
J: TRBJ1-3; length: 16; D: NA; V: TRBV5-5; DNA: TGTGCCAGCGGAGATTGGGGGGGCCCCTCTGGAAACACCATATATTTT; CDR3: CASGDWGGPSGNTIYF
J: TRBJ1-1; length: 16; D: TRBD1; V: TRBV6-5; DNA: TGTGCCAGCAGTTTAGGACAGGGGATTATGAACACTGAAGCTTTCTTT; CDR3: CASSLGQGIMNTEAFF
J: TRBJ2-7; length: 13; D: NA; V: TRBV18; DNA: TGTGCCAGCTCACCACCGCAGGGCTCCGAGCAGTACTTC; CDR3: CASSPPQGSEQYF
J: TRBJ1-1; length: 14; D: TRBD1; V: TRBV5-6; DNA: TGTGCCAGCAGTCCCGGACAGGGTACCACTGAAGCTTTCTTT; CDR3: CASSPGQGTTEAFF
J: TRBJ1-3; length: 16; D: NA; V: TRBV5-6; DNA: TGTGCCAGCAGCTTGGACAGGCGGGGATCTGGAAACACCATATATTTT; CDR3: CASSLDRRGSGNTIYF
J: TRBJ2-7; length: 14; D: TRBD1; V: TRBV25-1; DNA: TGTGCCAGCAGTCGGAGGGACAGGGTCTACGAGCAGTACTTC; CDR3: CASSRRDRVYEQYF
J: TRBJ1-5; length: 17; D: NA; V: TRBV19; DNA: TGTGCCACTATGACATTTTACAGTGTTTATAGCAATCAGCCCCAGCATTTT; CDR3: CATMTFYSVYSNQPQHF
J: TRBJ2-3; length: 15; D: NA; V: TRBV27; DNA: TGTGCCAGCAGTGTCCTAGGGAGCCGCACAGATACGCAGTATTTT; CDR3: CASSVLGSRTDTQYF
J: TRBJ1-1; length: 13; D: NA; V: TRBV9; DNA: TGTGCCAGCAGCGTAGAGGTCCAGGCTGAAGCTTTCTTT; CDR3: CASSVEVQAEAFF
J: TRBJ2-5; length: 14; D: TRBD1; V: TRBV5-4; DNA: TGTGCCAGCAGCGCGGGACAGGGAGGAGAGACCCAGTACTTC; CDR3: CASSAGQGGETQYF
J: TRBJ2-5; length: 15; D: NA; V: TRBV5-6; DNA: TGTGCCAGCAGTAATGGTGCGGTAAAACAAGAGACCCAGTACTTC; CDR3: CASSNGAVKQETQYF
J: TRBJ2-7; length: 19; D: TRBD1; V: TRBV23-1; DNA: TGCGCCAGCAGTCAATCTACTCGGGACAGGGAATCTGTAACCTACGAGCAGTACTTC; CDR3: CASSQSTRDRESVTYEQYF
J: TRBJ2-3; length: 11; D: NA; V: TRBV20-1; DNA: TGCAGTGCCCCCCTCTCGGGTACGCAGTATTTT; CDR3: CSAPLSGTQYF
J: TRBJ2-7; length: 15; D: NA; V: TRBV29-1; DNA: TGCAGCGTTGAAGGAGGAGAACCCTACTCCTACGAGCAGTACTTC; CDR3: CSVEGGEPYSYEQYF
J: TRBJ1-4; length: 16; D: NA; V: TRBV5-1; DNA: TGCGCCAGCAGCTTAAATGTCGGGACTCGGGGGGAAAAACTGTTTTTT; CDR3: CASSLNVGTRGEKLFF
J: TRBJ2-5; length: 17; D: TRBD2; V: TRBV19; DNA: TGTGCCAGTAGTATCATGTGGGCTAGCGGGTTCCAAGAGACCCAGTACTTC; CDR3: CASSIMWASGFQETQYF
J: TRBJ2-2; length: 15; D: NA; V: TRBV6-5; DNA: TGTGCCAGCAGCCGGGACAAGCATAACACCGGGGAGCTGTTTTTT; CDR3: CASSRDKHNTGELFF
J: TRBJ2-7; length: 15; D: NA; V: TRBV5-1; DNA: TGCGCCAGCAGCTTGGGAGGGACACATCAAAACGAGCAGTACTTC; CDR3: CASSLGGTHQNEQYF